The present TCR beta chain was sequenced within a study of cytomegalovirus exposure and HLA in healthy donors. Findings of the study overall: Within the data, a cluster of highly shared sequence variants was likely a sequencing artifact. After further analysis at a later stage, some 15,000 TCR beta sequences were associated with HLA alleles at 0.05 false discovery rate. Researchers reported in a later analysis that common viral pathogens appeared linked to several top clusters.

The V end lost 0 bases, the J end lost 0 bases, and 9 bases lay between the germline ends. This CDR3 is 17 amino acids long. Looked up from germline, CDR1 is LGHNA and CDR2 is YNFKEQ. In the case of this clone: Its antigen is unknown.

This PCR relied on a set of 60 Vbeta primers and 13 Jbeta primers. Measured with immunoSEQ multiplex PCR; TCRdb has only the in-frame clones, and not every one. This sample has some 150,000 clones, with about 59% found just once. The clonotype originates from a middle-aged man in good health and CMV-seronegative. Sequencing was done on a sample of PBMCs. V gene TRBV4-2 combines with J gene TRBJ1-6; TRBD1 is a possible D gene (6 bases). This CDR3 is CASSQDEGVSYNSPLHF. The CDR3 DNA is TGTGCCAGCAGCCAAGATGAGGGGGTCTCCTATAATTCACCCCTCCACTTT.